The following is a T cell receptor (beta chain) sequence with its context. No antigen is known for it. CDR3 length: 17 amino acids. The germline gives CDR1 MNHNS, CDR2 SASEGT. Trimming took 5 bases from V and 0 from J; bases not matched to a gene: 8. The data stem from a study of T cell repertoires in cytomegalovirus infection. Across the whole study: Indications came from public TCR beta signatures; they pointed to CMV infection and to a matching HLA type. General study results and limits: Clonotype analysis showed dominance of the ex vivo response by HLA-C-restricted CMV-specific TCR beta clonotypes.

TCRdb analysed the reads with MiXCR anew, one entry per CDR3 protein. The sample lists about 180,000 distinct CDR3 sequences, 15% to 20% occurring once. This sequence joins TRBV6-1 and TRBJ1-3; 9 nucleotides line up with TRBD1. This sequence originates from a human donor in good health (CMV status not recorded). Some clones in this sample may be carry-over from other donors' samples. The sequencing input was CD8+ T cells from PBMCs. CDR3 nucleotide sequence: TGTGCCAGCAGTAACCGGGACAGGGATTTCTCTGGAAACACCATATATTTT. As protein: CASSNRDRDFSGNTIYF.